This T cell receptor (beta chain) was found in a study of blood T cell repertoires in COVID-19. Looking at the study overall: COVID-19 samples collected from the United States, Italy and Spain covered acute and convalescent phases. The cDNA or gDNA used as material had been derived from T cells, B-cell-depleted T cells, or PBMCs.

Original handling: Cell counts per sample came from amplifying reference gene primers. Data came from immunoSEQ multiplex PCR; TCRdb stores just in-frame clones and leaves some out. V, J and clone size reflect that table, while D and trimming were determined from the DNA. Seen here are about 150,000 clones, 80% to 85% observed once, and the top ten hold 11%. The V gene's germline CDR1 is SGHRS and CDR2 YFSETQ. V was shortened by 1 base and J by 8 bases, with 13 bases between the two germline ends. This CDR3 has 15 residues. This receptor was identified in a man between 65 and 85 years old with active or convalescent COVID-19. Sequenced sample: peripheral blood. The J gene is TRBJ1-6, the V gene TRBV5-1; possibly TRBD1 for D (6 bases). DNA for the CDR3: TGCGCCAGCAGCTTGAGGGCAGGGGCGGATTCACCCCTCCACTTT. Amino acid sequence: CASSLRAGADSPLHF.